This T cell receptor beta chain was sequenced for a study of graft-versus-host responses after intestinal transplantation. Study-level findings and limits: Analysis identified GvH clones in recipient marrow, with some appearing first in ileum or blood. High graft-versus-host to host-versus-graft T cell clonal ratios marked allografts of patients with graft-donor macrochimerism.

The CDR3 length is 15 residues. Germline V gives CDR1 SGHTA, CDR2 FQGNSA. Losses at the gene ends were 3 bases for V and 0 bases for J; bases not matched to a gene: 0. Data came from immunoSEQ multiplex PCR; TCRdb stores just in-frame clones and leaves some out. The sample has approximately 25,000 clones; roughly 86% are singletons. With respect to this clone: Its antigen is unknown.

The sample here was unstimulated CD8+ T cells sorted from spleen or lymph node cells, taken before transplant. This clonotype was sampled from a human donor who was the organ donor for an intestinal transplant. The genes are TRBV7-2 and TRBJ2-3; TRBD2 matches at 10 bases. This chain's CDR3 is CASSLTSGSTDTQYF. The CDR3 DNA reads TGTGCCAGCAGCTTGACTAGCGGGAGCACAGATACGCAGTATTTT.